Shown below are 22 T cell receptor beta chains from a single sample sequenced in a study of blood T cells in healthy people across ages. Next came a second PCR, run for roughly 6 to 11 cycles, which used a sample-barcoded 5' primer along with a J-beta primer mix. MiXCR, run by TCRdb on the 5' RACE reads, gives a single entry per CDR3 protein. This table holds 700,000 to 1,000,000 distinct CDR3 sequences, 40% to 50% found once. The sample was blood. Receptors were obtained from a man aged 55-75 years in good health.

In its sample, this clonotype was seen a few times. The V gene is TRBV4-3, the J gene TRBJ2-1; D gene ambiguous. V lost 4 bases and J lost 1, with 14 bases in between. The CDR3 spans 16 residues. Germline V CDR1 and CDR2: LGHNA, YSLEER. The CDR3 nucleotides are TGCGCCAGCAGCCCGGCGCGAAGCAGGTCCTACAATGAGCAGTTCTTC. Translated, it gives CASSPARSRSYNEQFF.

The chain links TRBV6-5 to TRBJ1-1; 8 nucleotides match TRBD1. Trimming removed 6 bases from V and 5 bases from J; junction bases left unmatched: 5. The CDR3 runs to 13 residues. CDR1 and CDR2 (germline): MNHEY, SVGAGI. DNA for the CDR3: TGTGCCAGCAGGGACAGGGCCGGGACTGAAGCTTTCTTT. Its translation: CASRDRAGTEAFF.

V usage is TRBV20-1 and J usage is TRBJ2-3; 10 nucleotides match TRBD2. The CDR3 sequence is 17 residues long. Per germline, CDR1 DFQATT and CDR2 SNEGSKA (reference sequence). V lost 0 bases, J lost 2 bases, and 8 bases stayed unmatched. The CDR3, as DNA: TGCAGTGCTAGAGATCTTAGCGGGGGGCCACACACAGATACGCAGTATTTT. Translating gives CSARDLSGGPHTDTQYF.

Note on this clonotype: This may be a read error: a much more frequent sequence differs by one nucleotide. The chain joins TRBV10-3 to TRBJ2-7, with D tentatively TRBD1 (5 bases). In germline, CDR1 is ENHRY, CDR2 SYGVKD. The CDR3 covers 14 residues. Trimming cost V 6 bases and J 0 bases, with 12 bases left between them. The CDR3 spells CAIRQGRSSYEQYF. Here the CDR3 DNA reads TGTGCCATCAGGCAGGGCCGGAGCTCCTACGAGCAGTACTTC.

The chain carries TRBV4-1 and TRBJ2-7, with D possibly TRBD1 on 6 matching bases. V dropped 2 bases and J dropped 2 bases, with 10 bases sitting between them. The CDR3 runs to 14 residues. Germline lookup yields CDR1 MGHRA and CDR2 YSYEKL. CDR3 sequence reads: CASSQLGTTYEQYF. In DNA form, the CDR3 reads TGCGCCAGCAGCCAACTCGGGACAACCTACGAGCAGTACTTC.

This clonotype was observed a single time. The rearrangement links TRBV14 to TRBJ1-2, with 8 bases matching TRBD1. After removal of 3 bases from V and 4 bases from J, the junction contained 4 bases not matched to a gene. The V gene's germline CDR1 is SGHDN and CDR2 FVKESK. The CDR3 extends over 14 amino acids. The chain's CDR3 is CASSQRTGPYGYTF. CDR3 nucleotides: TGTGCCAGCAGCCAGAGGACAGGGCCCTATGGCTACACCTTC.

The gene calls are TRBV19 and TRBJ2-7; 9 bases agree with TRBD1. With 5 bases clipped from V and 5 bases from J, the junction kept 10 bases outside the gene matches. The CDR3 sequence is 15 residues long. Germline V CDR1 and CDR2: LNHDA, SQIVND (reference sequence). The CDR3 nucleotides read TGTGCCAGTAGTGTACAGGGGGCCAATGTCCACGAGCAGTACTTC. This encodes CASSVQGANVHEQYF.

This clonotype was seen more than once but under ten times. V gene TRBV29-1 combines with J gene TRBJ2-7, with 10 bases fitting TRBD1. Germline trimming cut 4 bases from V and 4 bases from J; bases unmatched to any gene: 7. The CDR3 sequence is 14 residues long. The germline CDR1 and CDR2 sequences are SQVTM and ANQGSEA. CDR3 in DNA: TGCAGCGTTGCCGCGGGACAGGGGACTTACGAGCAGTACTTC. Encoded protein: CSVAAGQGTYEQYF.

The chain employs TRBV21-1 and TRBJ2-5; the table calls TRBD1, which could not be checked here. TRBV21-1 counts as a pseudogene. This CDR3 is built from 13 residues. Here the CDR3 reads CASSRRGKETQYF. In DNA form, the CDR3 reads TGTGCCAGCAGCCGCCGGGGAAAGGAGACCCAGTACTTC.

The gene calls are TRBV24-1 and TRBJ2-1, with D possibly called TRBD1 or TRBD2 (5 bases each). The J call may be in error: the DNA end matches TRBJ2-7 better. The germline CDR1 and CDR2 sequences are KGHDR and SFDVKD. The CDR3 is made up of 20 amino acids. This CDR3 is CATSDSFRQGDPDSYNEQYF. Here the CDR3 DNA reads TGTGCCACCAGTGATTCCTTCAGGCAGGGAGACCCGGACTCCTACAATGAGCAGTACTTC.

The chain employs TRBV30 and TRBJ1-5; D is perhaps TRBD1 (6 bases). The CDR3 consists of 17 residues. V was cut by 2 bases and J by 4 bases, with 21 bases left in between. Germline V lookup: CDR1 GTSNPN, CDR2 SVGIG (reference sequence). The CDR3 DNA sequence: TGTGCCTGGAGTAATCAGGGGAGGGAATGGGGAAATCAGCCCCAGCATTTT. This translates into CAWSNQGREWGNQPQHF.

V gene TRBV7-9 combines with J gene TRBJ2-3; D is ambiguous. V lost 5 bases to trimming and J lost 3 bases, with 15 bases between them. The CDR3 length is 15 residues. The germline gives CDR1 SEHNR, CDR2 FQNEAQ (reference sequence). CDR3 amino acids: CASSPTKGLTDTQYF. CDR3 sequence (DNA): TGTGCCAGCAGCCCCACCAAAGGGCTAACAGATACGCAGTATTTT.

This chain uses TRBV18 with TRBJ2-3, with D perhaps matching TRBD2 (5 bases). CDR1 and CDR2 from the germline V gene are KGHSH and LQKENI. The length of the CDR3 is 14 residues. Trimming stripped 5 bases from V and 6 bases from J, with 15 bases between. The CDR3, as DNA: TGTGCCAGCTCATGGACCCAGCGCGGGGATACGCAGTATTTT. It translates to CASSWTQRGDTQYF.

The chain couples TRBV15 to TRBJ1-3; no definite D call. V lost 5 bases to trimming and J lost 0 bases, with 20 bases between them. CDR1 and CDR2 from the germline V gene are LNHNV and YYDKDF (reference sequence). CDR3 length: 18 residues. CDR3 region: CATSAGFSVRISGNTIYF. Written as DNA, the CDR3 is TGTGCCACCAGCGCGGGATTTAGTGTAAGGATCTCTGGAAACACCATATATTTT.

The rearrangement joins TRBV11-2 to TRBJ2-1; 7 bases agree with TRBD2. The CDR3 covers 14 residues. J was trimmed by 7 bases and V by 5 bases; bases with no gene match: 8. The germline gives CDR1 SGHAT, CDR2 FQNNGV. CDR3 nucleotide sequence: TGTGCCAGCAGCGTAGGTGGGGGGGTTAATGAGCAGTTCTTC. Protein: CASSVGGGVNEQFF.

Only one count was recorded for this clonotype. The rearrangement links TRBV7-3 to TRBJ2-1; 11 bases are a match to TRBD1. The ends lost 0 bases at V and 8 bases at J; junction bases unmatched: 9. The CDR3 loop spans 17 amino acids. Germline V gene data show CDR1 as SGHTA and CDR2 as FQGTGA. CDR3 amino acids: CASSLTLTDRGRDEQFF. In DNA form, the CDR3 reads TGTGCCAGCAGCTTAACCCTAACGGACAGGGGGCGAGATGAGCAGTTCTTC. Based on the CDR3 plus reference TRBV7-3 and TRBJ2-1, the full variable domain is GAGVSQTPSNKVTEKGKYVELRCDPISGHTALYWYRQSLGQGPEFLIYFQGTGAADDSGLPNDRFFAVRPEGSVSTLKIQRTERGDSAVYLCASSLTLTDRGRDEQFFGPGTRLTVL.

This clonotype was detected only a few times. This chain connects TRBV7-8 to TRBJ2-5; the match to TRBD2 covers 7 bases. The junction had 3 bases not matched to a gene; V was cut back by 1 base and J by 4 bases. The germline gives CDR1 SGHVS, CDR2 FQNEAQ. The CDR3 length is 14 residues. For the CDR3, the DNA is TGTGCCAGCAGCTTAGAGGCGGGAGTAGAGACCCAGTACTTC. Translation: CASSLEAGVETQYF.

The chain uses TRBV28 and TRBJ1-5; D call uncertain. V was clipped by 6 bases and J by 7 bases, with 10 bases between them. CDR3 length: 12 amino acids. Per germline, CDR1 MDHEN and CDR2 SYDVKM. The CDR3 DNA sequence: TGTGCCAGCAGCATATTTGGGCAGCCCCAGCATTTT. This sequence encodes CASSIFGQPQHF.

This clonotype was found once. The chain links TRBV12-3 or TRBV12-4 to TRBJ2-1, with 7 nucleotides matching TRBD2. Trimming cost V 0 bases and J 9 bases; bases outside gene matches: 8. The CDR3 consists of 15 residues. Here the CDR3 reads CASSLALVAGGEQFF. In DNA, the CDR3 is TGTGCCAGCAGTTTAGCGTTAGTAGCGGGTGGTGAGCAGTTCTTC.

A few counts support this clonotype. This chain connects TRBV7-2 to TRBJ2-7, with D maybe TRBD2 (6 bases). The CDR3 is made up of 15 amino acids. In germline, CDR1 is SGHTA, CDR2 FQGNSA. Trimming took 1 base from V and 4 from J, leaving 14 bases between them. CDR3 DNA sequence: TGTGCCAGCAGCTTAGAAGCAGGGAGGCATTACGAGCAGTACTTC. Its protein product is CASSLEAGRHYEQYF. The variable domain in full, with the rest retrieved from reference TRBV7-2 and TRBJ2-7, is GAGVSQSPSNKVTEKGKDVELRCDPISGHTALYWYRQSLGQGLEFLIYFQGNSAPDKSGLPSDRFSAERTGGSVSTLTIQRTQQEDSAVYLCASSLEAGRHYEQYFGPGTRLTVT.

The chain carries TRBV7-9 and TRBJ2-7, with D possibly TRBD2 on 5 matching bases. Per germline, CDR1 SEHNR and CDR2 FQNEAQ (reference sequence). The CDR3 is 14 amino acids. V was shortened by 4 bases and J by 7 bases, with 17 bases between the two germline ends. The CDR3 DNA follows: TGTGCCAGCAGCTCCCAGGACTGGTACAATGAGCAGTACTTC. It codes for CASSSQDWYNEQYF.

The rearrangement uses TRBV11-2 and TRBJ2-7; D is perhaps TRBD2 (5 bases). Germline assignment: CDR1 SGHAT and CDR2 FQNNGV. The CDR3 loop spans 18 amino acids. V lost 3 bases to trimming and J lost 7 bases, with 28 bases between them. The CDR3 DNA reads as TGTGCCAGCAGCTTCACCGGGGAGTACTTATCAGGCCCTAATGAGCAGTACTTC. Amino acid sequence: CASSFTGEYLSGPNEQYF.